This TCR beta chain was captured by sequencing in a study of blood T cell repertoires in COVID-19. There are 12 residues in the CDR3. Germline lookup yields CDR1 SGHTA and CDR2 FQGTGA. V shed 5 bases and J shed 7 bases, with 11 bases lying between them. Data came from immunoSEQ multiplex PCR; TCRdb stores just in-frame clones and leaves some out. The table records about 250,000 clones, nearly 90% of them present only once. The J gene is TRBJ2-5, the V gene TRBV7-3; the D is unclear. Sequenced input: peripheral blood. The sequence was collected from a man aged 18 to 30 with active or convalescent COVID-19. The CDR3 loop is CASSGPKGTQYF. In DNA form, the CDR3 reads TGTGCCAGCAGCGGGCCTAAAGGGACCCAGTACTTC.